This TCR beta chain was sequenced during a study of blood T cell repertoires in COVID-19. In the study overall: Sites in the United States, Italy and Spain provided acute and convalescent COVID-19 samples.

V shed 1 base and J shed 4 bases, with 7 bases lying between them. The germline CDR1 and CDR2 sequences are WSHSY and SAAADI. This CDR3 has 13 residues. Libraries were prepared by immunoSEQ multiplex PCR; TCRdb keeps only in-frame clonotypes and omits some of them. The sample has over 70,000 clones, roughly 87% seen once. Sequencing was performed on peripheral blood. The TCR sequence derives from a young man with COVID-19, enrolled during active disease. This chain connects TRBV10-2 to TRBJ1-1; D uncertain. The CDR3 nucleotides read TGCGCCAGCAGTGAGTGGCGGGGCACTGAAGCTTTCTTT. Translating it yields CASSEWRGTEAFF.